The clone carrying this T cell receptor (beta chain) was counted once. The antigen is unknown. Germline V gene data show CDR1 as ENHRY and CDR2 as SYGVKD. With 1 base clipped from V and 7 bases from J, the junction kept 4 bases outside the gene matches. This CDR3 contains 15 residues. Breast cancer patients provided tissue from their axillary draining lymph nodes. This sample stems from a study of breast tumors, draining lymph nodes, adjacent tissues. Study outcomes and limitations: Tumor repertoires ranked between lymph nodes and nontumor tissue in diversity, with V and J gene preferences.

TCRdb re-called the multiplex PCR reads through MiXCR, storing one row per CDR3 protein. The sample lists some 230,000 distinct CDR3 sequences; 30% to 35% were seen once. This clonotype originated in a female donor with breast cancer. Some clones in this sample may be carry-over from other donors' samples. The source material was axillary lymph node tissue. The chain employs TRBV10-3 and TRBJ1-5; 10 positions match TRBD1. The CDR3 sequence is CAISEWGQGRQPQHF. The CDR3 DNA reads TGTGCCATCAGTGAGTGGGGACAGGGGAGACAGCCCCAGCATTTT.